This T cell receptor (beta chain) was found in a study of blood T cells in healthy people across ages. Across the study: Capturing about one barcoded beta molecule per two T cells was achieved by template switching.

Next came a second PCR, run for roughly 6 to 11 cycles, which used a sample-barcoded 5' primer along with a J-beta primer mix. Via MiXCR, TCRdb re-called the 5' RACE reads, giving one row per CDR3 protein. The sample has about 800,000 distinct CDR3 sequences, more than 20% seen once. A remark on this clonotype: Its antigen is undetermined.

PBMCs were isolated at a quantity of at least 6.5 million per sample. General observations from the study: For the donors, CMV status was unknown and possibly confounded expanded clonotype changes.

V shed 5 bases and J shed 2 bases, with 13 bases lying between them. This CDR3 spans 15 amino acids. These data were likewise used in another study, on T cells of mothers and their children.

The sequencing input was blood. This TCR came from a boy aged 5-17 years in good health. This chain uses TRBV12-3 or TRBV12-4 with TRBJ1-5, with D unclear. The CDR3 bases are TGTGCCAGCAGTCCGTACGGGCGCGGCAATCAGCCCCAGCATTTT. This gives the protein CASSPYGRGNQPQHF.